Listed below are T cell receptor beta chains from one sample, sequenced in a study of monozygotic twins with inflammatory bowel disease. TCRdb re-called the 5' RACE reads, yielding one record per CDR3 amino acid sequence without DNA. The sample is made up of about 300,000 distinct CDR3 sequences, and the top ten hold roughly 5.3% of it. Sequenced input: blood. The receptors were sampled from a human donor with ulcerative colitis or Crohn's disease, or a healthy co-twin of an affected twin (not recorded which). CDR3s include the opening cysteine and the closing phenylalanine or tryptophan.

CDR3aa: CASRGAARANVLTF
j_gene: TRBJ2-6
v_gene: TRBV6-1

CDR3aa: CAISETNEQFF
j_gene: TRBJ2-1
v_gene: TRBV10-3

CDR3aa: CASSSHRGADMQYF
j_gene: TRBJ2-3
v_gene: TRBV11-3

CDR3aa: CASGRARGANTGELFF
j_gene: TRBJ2-2
v_gene: TRBV12-3/TRBV12-4

CDR3aa: CASSISQGHLNYEQYF
j_gene: TRBJ2-7
v_gene: TRBV7-9

CDR3aa: CASSTGMGRSANTGELFF
j_gene: TRBJ2-2
v_gene: TRBV18

CDR3aa: CASSAGQGVYGYTF
j_gene: TRBJ1-2
v_gene: TRBV9

CDR3aa: CASSSTVWRYNAQFF
j_gene: TRBJ2-1
v_gene: TRBV12-3/TRBV12-4

CDR3aa: CASSRDRGPYEQYF
j_gene: TRBJ2-7
v_gene: TRBV4-2

CDR3aa: CASSQDVRGGSWYF
j_gene: TRBJ2-7
v_gene: TRBV4-3

CDR3aa: CASSFIETYNSPLHF
j_gene: TRBJ1-6
v_gene: TRBV12-3/TRBV12-4

CDR3aa: CSASPEGGGTEAFF
j_gene: TRBJ1-1
v_gene: TRBV20-1

CDR3aa: CASSPQSGEYEQYF
j_gene: TRBJ2-7
v_gene: TRBV18

CDR3aa: CASSPPRGGNSYNSPLHF
j_gene: TRBJ1-6
v_gene: TRBV4-1

CDR3aa: CASAGPNSYEQYF
j_gene: TRBJ2-7
v_gene: TRBV28

CDR3aa: CASSSMIRQTWLETQYF
j_gene: TRBJ2-5
v_gene: TRBV28

CDR3aa: CASSKGAIDTGELFF
j_gene: TRBJ2-2
v_gene: TRBV5-1

CDR3aa: CASSQGGGNQPQHF
j_gene: TRBJ1-5
v_gene: TRBV5-1

CDR3aa: CATSDPGTSPYNEQFF
j_gene: TRBJ2-1
v_gene: TRBV24-1

CDR3aa: CASSLSVSQMPQYF
j_gene: TRBJ2-3
v_gene: TRBV12-3/TRBV12-4

CDR3aa: CASSLVSGSIGEQYF
j_gene: TRBJ2-7
v_gene: TRBV5-1

CDR3aa: CASSRTGEAFF
j_gene: TRBJ1-1
v_gene: TRBV12-3/TRBV12-4

CDR3aa: CSVARNTGELFF
j_gene: TRBJ2-2
v_gene: TRBV29-1